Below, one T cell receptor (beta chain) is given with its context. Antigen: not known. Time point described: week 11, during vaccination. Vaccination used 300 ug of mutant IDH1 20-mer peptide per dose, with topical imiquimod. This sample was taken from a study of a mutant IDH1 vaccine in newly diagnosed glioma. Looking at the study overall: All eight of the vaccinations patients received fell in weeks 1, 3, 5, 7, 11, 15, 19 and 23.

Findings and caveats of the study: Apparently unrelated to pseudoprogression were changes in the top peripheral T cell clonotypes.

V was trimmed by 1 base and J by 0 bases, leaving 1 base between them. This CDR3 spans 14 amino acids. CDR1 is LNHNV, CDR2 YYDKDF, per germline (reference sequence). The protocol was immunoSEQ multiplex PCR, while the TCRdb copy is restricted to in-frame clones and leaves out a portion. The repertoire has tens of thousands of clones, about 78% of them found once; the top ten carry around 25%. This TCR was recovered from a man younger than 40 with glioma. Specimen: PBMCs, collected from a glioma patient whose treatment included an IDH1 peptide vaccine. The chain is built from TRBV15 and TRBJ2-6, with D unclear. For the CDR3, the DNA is TGTGCCACCAGCAGAGTCTCTGGGGCCAACGTCCTGACTTTC. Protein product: CATSRVSGANVLTF.